This is a list of T cell receptor beta chains from one sample in a study of technical replicates of blood from a few donors. The repertoire was sequenced with immunoSEQ multiplex PCR; TCRdb's copy has only in-frame clones and lacks some. The table records 55,000 to 65,000 clones, 97% of them present only once. Sequencing input: T cells isolated from PBMCs. The receptors here all came from a human donor in good health. Both conserved end residues are trimmed from each CDR3. Expanded clones get a size class; other rows say once, few or many, or leave the size out.

clone_size	j_call	v_call	cdr3_aa
.	TRBJ1-2	TRBV28	ASAEDNYT
.	TRBJ2-1	TRBV6-5	ASRSLNEQF
.	TRBJ2-7	TRBV27	ASSLGQGAAYEQY
once	TRBJ2-7	TRBV2	ASETSGHSYEQY
.	TRBJ2-2	TRBV5-4	ASSSGLHAGELF
once	TRBJ2-3	TRBV27	ASSLVLGGDTQY
.	TRBJ1-6	TRBV25-1	ASSEFRGTGGSDSPLH
.	TRBJ1-5	TRBV30	AWSQGRGSPQH
.	TRBJ1-3	TRBV29-1	SVEGRLSGDTIY
.	TRBJ1-2	TRBV7-8	ASSFYRGHNYGYT
.	TRBJ2-7	TRBV7-2	ASSLSLTGGYEQY
once	TRBJ2-1	TRBV28	ASSAPTGTSGLNEQF
.	TRBJ2-5	TRBV15	ATSRDSGGAETQY